This T cell receptor beta chain was sequenced during a study of blood T cell repertoires in COVID-19. Whole-study context: Acute-phase and convalescent COVID-19 samples originated in the United States, Italy and Spain. Sources were T cells, B-cell-depleted T cells, or PBMCs; the material itself was cDNA or gDNA.

The sample holds a few counts of this clone. Authors' data handling: By means of reference gene primer amplification, nucleated cell counts were estimated. Only in-frame clones appear in the TCRdb table, and some are missing; sequencing was by immunoSEQ multiplex PCR. That table supplies the V and J calls and clone size; D and trimming were determined from the DNA. The table shows approximately 120,000 clones, with roughly 90% occurring only once. This CDR3 is 15 amino acids long. Germline V gene sequence: CDR1 MNHEY, CDR2 SMNVEV (reference sequence). J was trimmed by 9 bases and V by 0 bases; bases with no gene match: 5.

This clonotype was obtained from a man between 50 and 59 years old with acute or convalescent COVID-19. The chain joins TRBV27 to TRBJ1-5; 10 nucleotides line up with TRBD1. Sequenced input: peripheral blood. CDR3 DNA: TGTGCCAGCAGTTTATCCCGGACAGGGGGATGGCCCCAGCATTTT. This sequence encodes CASSLSRTGGWPQHF.